This T cell receptor (beta chain) emerged from a study of blood T cell repertoires in COVID-19 (dated by TCRdb to the early 2020s). Background for the entire study: Samples covering the acute and convalescent phases of COVID-19 were provided by collaborators in the United States, Italy and Spain. The prospective study material was composed of cDNA or gDNA derived from T cells, B-cell-depleted T cells, or PBMCs. Deeply sampled blood TCRbeta repertoires from subjects exposed to, actively infected with, or recovered from COVID-19 were included in the dataset. A freely available public database, intended as a resource for researchers studying the immune response to SARS-CoV-2, is where the repertoires were released. Samples were obtained from the ongoing ImmuneRACE study (first 160 participants) and from 950 to 1,500 subjects provided by 6 global collaborators. The sample metadata nearly always contained a de-identified subject ID, COVID-19 status, age in years and sex. Where HLA class I and class II types were available, the types were taken from metadata supplied by the sample provider, not from assay-based typing. Beyond this particular receptor, the publication reports: The quantity of clinical and demographic metadata differed by source and by participant and was supplied without curation.

As regards this clone: Its antigen has not been determined. Base qualities are not recorded, but no much larger clone differs from it by a single base.

The germline V and J ends show losses of 3 bases and 7 bases respectively, and no gene match explains 3 bases of the junction. The CDR3 has 13 amino acids, counting the end cysteine and phenylalanine. CDR3 DNA only is kept here, 39 bases in frame from base 1. TCRbeta CDR3 regions were amplified from genomic DNA by means of the immunoSEQ Assay, a bias-controlled multiplex PCR. Per the source publication's procedure: The number of nucleated cells in each sample was estimated by amplification of reference gene primers within the assay. Sequence reads were collapsed and filtered to measure the absolute abundance of every unique TCRbeta CDR3 rearrangement. For each sample, productive Simpson clonality was calculated by taking the square root of Simpson's diversity index across productive rearrangements. In its TCRdb copy, this immuneACCESS table keeps in-frame sequences only and misses some clones. Where compared with another copy, unresolved V genes explain less than half of these, and the others have no known cause. V, J and clone size were drawn from that table, and D and trimming were deduced from the DNA. The sample yields around 240,000 clones; 84% were counted once. Clones ranked in the top ten supply around 1.5% of the sample.

A second Seattle source provided samples from volunteer blood donors who had recovered from COVID-19. Collaborating institutions collected whole blood in K2EDTA tubes following their own protocols. Collaborator samples were shipped for TCRbeta analysis as frozen whole blood, isolated PBMCs, or DNA extracted from either sample type. Input material: peripheral blood. The clonotype originates from a middle-aged woman who had recovered from COVID-19. This chain is built from TRBV12-3 or TRBV12-4 and TRBJ1-1; TRBD1 agrees with 9 junctional bases. At the DNA level, the sequence is TGTGCCAGCAGTTTCTCGGACAGGGGTGAAGCTTTCTTT. Its amino acids are CASSFSDRGEAFF.